A single T cell receptor (beta chain) is shown here with its context. Its target is not known. At one of its ends the junction is not consistent with the germline gene, which may arise from a read error. The data stem from a study of CD8+CD57+ T cells in acquired aplastic anemia. Looking at the study overall: An average of around 3.5 ug of DNA was obtained from sorted CD4+ and CD8+ cells. The study's findings and limits: Patients and controls shared fewer than 30 CD8+ CDR3 sequences. Significant differences in CD8+ Simpson's diversity were not observed between patients and controls.

Flow cytometry had shown expanded CD8+CD57+ cells in the patients chosen for sequencing. None of the patients had been given any therapy when their blood was sampled. According to the study, genomic DNA was the template for TCR beta VDJ and CDR3 profiling. TCRdb redid the calling of the reads with MiXCR, one entry per CDR3 protein. Of about 260,000 distinct CDR3 sequences listed, less than 85% are singletons. This CDR3 contains 15 residues. In germline, CDR1 is SGHTA, CDR2 FQGNSA. V gene TRBV7-2 combines with J gene TRBJ1-2; 10 bases line up with TRBD1. Sequenced sample: sorted CD4+, CD8+, or CD8+CD57+ T cells (not recorded which) from PBMCs. This TCR was sampled from a human donor with aplastic anemia. CDR3 amino acids: CASSLTGGADTGYSF. The CDR3 region has the DNA TGTGCCAGCAGCTTGACAGGGGGCGCCGACACTGGCTACTCCTTC.